This TCR beta chain was found in a study of shared clonotypes between healthy human individuals. Each donor was a Caucasian adult residing in Nashville, Tennessee. Germline values: CDR1 MNHEY, CDR2 SVGAGI. The ends were cut back, 0 bases at V and 5 bases at J, with 10 bases in the middle. This CDR3 has 14 amino acids. The assay was immunoSEQ multiplex PCR, and TCRdb's table has in-frame clones only and misses some. The repertoire includes some 2,500,000 clones, over 85% of them detected once, and 0.35% to 0.45% sits in the top ten. The sequence was collected from a man younger than 30 in good health. Some clones in this sample may be carry-over from other donors' samples. The chain is built from TRBV6-5 and TRBJ2-5; D is undetermined. Material: naive CD4+ T cells from PBMCs. The subset: CD45RA+ positively selected. The CDR3 spells CASSYSMGVETQYF. The CDR3 DNA follows: TGTGCCAGCAGTTACTCGATGGGCGTTGAGACCCAGTACTTC.